The 27 T cell receptor beta chains presented below share a single source sample, sequenced in a study of radiation and T cells in renal cell carcinoma. Some clones are missing from TCRdb's copy, which holds only in-frame ones; the method was immunoSEQ multiplex PCR. The sample carries fewer than 15,000 clones, approximately 62% recorded once. Documented treatment: treatment-naive control, cytoreductive nephrectomy. The sample in question was tumor tissue, obtained from a patient whose treatment was nephrectomy without radiotherapy. The receptor source for this set is a woman older than 75 with renal cell carcinoma.

The chain uses TRBV9 and TRBJ2-5; TRBD1 agrees at 8 bases. CDR3 length equals 16 residues. CDR1 is SGDLS, CDR2 YYNGEE, per germline. V lost 0 bases to trimming and J lost 5 bases; unmatched junction nucleotides: 9. DNA of the CDR3: TGTGCCAGCAGCGTAGATCCAGGGGGCGCGGGGGAGACCCAGTACTTC. It encodes CASSVDPGGAGETQYF.

The genes are TRBV5-6 and TRBJ1-4, with TRBD1 as a possible D gene (6 bases). The CDR3 runs to 14 residues. V was shortened by 2 bases and J by 5 bases, with 10 bases between the two germline ends. In germline, CDR1 is SGHDT, CDR2 YYEEEE. The CDR3 loop reads CASSFGGPNEKLFF. The CDR3, as DNA: TGTGCCAGCAGCTTCGGGGGGCCCAATGAAAAACTGTTTTTT.

V usage is TRBV5-8 and J usage is TRBJ2-2; 7 nucleotides line up with TRBD1. The CDR3 runs to 16 residues. The germline V gene has CDR1 SGHTS and CDR2 YDEGEE. Losses at the gene ends were 4 bases for V and 0 bases for J; bases not matched to a gene: 6. As DNA, the CDR3 is TGTGCCAGCAGCCTAAGGGGGCGGGCGAACACCGGGGAGCTGTTTTTT. Translating it yields CASSLRGRANTGELFF.

This chain uses TRBV5-1 with TRBJ2-2; D is possibly TRBD2 (6 bases). The germline gives CDR1 SGHRS, CDR2 YFSETQ. The V gene lost 3 bases and the J gene lost 4 bases, with 13 bases spanning the gap. This CDR3 is 15 amino acids long. The CDR3 protein is CASSWGDSSTGELFF. The CDR3 bases are TGCGCCAGCAGCTGGGGGGACTCATCCACCGGGGAGCTGTTTTTT. Looking up the rest from reference TRBV5-1 and TRBJ2-2 gives the full variable domain: KAGVTQTPRYLIKTRGQQVTLSCSPISGHRSVSWYQQTPGQGLQFLFEYFSETQRNKGNFPGRFSGRQFSNSRSEMNVSTLELGDSALYLCASSWGDSSTGELFFGEGSRLTVL.

CDR3: CASSIQLGGDTQYF. CDR3 coding DNA: TGTGCCAGTAGTATTCAACTCGGAGGAGATACGCAGTATTTT. The rearrangement uses TRBV19 and TRBJ2-3; D possibly corresponds to TRBD2 (5 bases). The V gene lost 3 bases and the J gene lost 5 bases, with 12 bases spanning the gap. Germline-derived CDR1 and CDR2 are LNHDA and SQIVND (reference sequence). CDR3 length: 14 amino acids.

The chain combines TRBV7-8 with TRBJ2-1; 11 nucleotides agree with TRBD2. The CDR3 covers 17 residues. Germline-derived CDR1 and CDR2 are SGHVS and FQNEAQ. With V trimmed by 0 bases and J by 2 bases, 3 bases remained unmatched. The CDR3 nucleotides are TGTGCCAGCAGCTTAGCACCGACTAGCGGGGCCTACAATGAGCAGTTCTTC. It translates to CASSLAPTSGAYNEQFF.

This clone was observed a few times. The sample has other DNA sequences that encode this CDR3 too. The chain couples TRBV15 to TRBJ1-1; D gene unclear. CDR3 length: 13 residues. Germline loops: CDR1 LNHNV, CDR2 YYDKDF (reference sequence). The V end was cut by 0 bases, the J end by 1 base, with 3 bases between. In nucleotides, the CDR3 is TGTGCCACCAGCAGAGAAGGGAACACTGAAGCTTTCTTT. It yields the protein CATSREGNTEAFF.

This chain connects TRBV7-8 to TRBJ1-1, with D unclear. Germline CDR1 and CDR2: SGHVS and FQNEAQ. This CDR3 contains 15 residues. Trimming took off 5 bases at V and 4 bases at J, with 17 bases between the two ends. The CDR3 region is CASSPRGIGITEAFF. The CDR3 DNA reads TGTGCCAGCAGCCCTAGAGGAATAGGGATCACTGAAGCTTTCTTT.

V is TRBV5-4 and J is TRBJ2-5; possibly TRBD2 for D (5 bases). Deletions cut 2 bases from V and 5 bases from J, with 13 bases between. This CDR3 is built from 14 residues. Germline lookup yields CDR1 SGHNT and CDR2 YYREEE (reference sequence). This CDR3 reads CASSLRRELETQYF. The CDR3 DNA follows: TGTGCCAGCAGCTTAAGAAGGGAGTTGGAGACCCAGTACTTC.

The genes are TRBV7-2 and TRBJ2-7; D is ambiguous. Per the germline V gene, CDR1 is SGHTA and CDR2 is FQGNSA. CDR3 length equals 11 residues. The V gene lost 5 bases and the J gene lost 3 bases, with 5 bases spanning the gap. The CDR3 spells CASSRLYEQYF. DNA for the CDR3: TGTGCCAGCAGCCGGCTCTACGAGCAGTACTTC.

This clone was detected once. The chain recombines TRBV18 with TRBJ1-1; TRBD1 matches at 9 bases. The CDR3 runs to 14 residues. V lost 5 bases to trimming and J lost 6 bases; unmatched junction nucleotides: 7. The germline CDR1 and CDR2 sequences are KGHSH and LQKENI. The CDR3, as DNA: TGTGCCAGCTCAGTCGACAGGGGGTGGGCTGAAGCTTTCTTT. This translates into CASSVDRGWAEAFF. The whole variable domain, remainder taken from reference TRBV18 and TRBJ1-1, is NAGVMQNPRHLVRRRGQEARLRCSPMKGHSHVYWYRQLPEEGLKFMVYLQKENIIDESGMPKERFSAEFPKEGPSILRIQQVVRGDSAAYFCASSVDRGWAEAFFGQGTRLTVV.

The CDR3 bases are TGTGCCAGCAGCCTGGGACAGACGAGCACAGATACGCAGTATTTT. Its translation is CASSLGQTSTDTQYF. This chain connects TRBV7-9 to TRBJ2-3; 7 positions agree with TRBD1. CDR3 length: 15 amino acids. V shed 5 bases and J 0 bases; nucleotides not matched to a gene: 5. The V gene's germline CDR1 is SEHNR and CDR2 FQNEAQ (reference sequence).

This clone was recorded a few times. The genes are TRBV10-3 and TRBJ1-5; a possible D gene is TRBD1 (5 bases). Trimming shortened V by 5 bases and J by 3 bases, and 14 bases separated the two germline ends. The germline V gene encodes CDR1 ENHRY and CDR2 SYGVKD. This CDR3 has 15 residues. CDR3 bases: TGTGCCATCAGTAACGGGGCCACTAACAATCAGCCCCAGCATTTT. Translating it yields CAISNGATNNQPQHF.

This clone was seen just once. The chain couples TRBV10-2 to TRBJ2-6, with 11 positions matching TRBD1. J lost 4 bases, V lost 6 bases, and 5 bases had no gene match. CDR3 length equals 16 residues. CDR1 is WSHSY, CDR2 SAAADI, per germline. CDR3 sequence: CASRGQGAAGANVLTF. The CDR3, as DNA: TGCGCCAGCAGAGGACAGGGGGCTGCGGGGGCCAACGTCCTGACTTTC.

This clone was seen only a few times. The gene calls are TRBV11-2 and TRBJ2-4; 10 bases agree with TRBD1. The J segment lost 10 bases and the V segment lost 4 bases, leaving 16 bases of the junction unmatched. Germline CDR1 reads SGHAT; CDR2 reads FQNNGV. The CDR3 extends over 17 amino acids. The CDR3 here is CASSSTGGAGMRGIQYF. CDR3 in DNA: TGTGCCAGCAGCTCGACAGGGGGCGCCGGGATGAGGGGAATTCAGTACTTC.

This clone was recorded a few times. This CDR3 reads CASSPQRYSNQPQHF. The CDR3 DNA is TGTGCCAGCAGCCCACAGAGATATAGCAATCAGCCCCAGCATTTT. V and J are TRBV5-8 and TRBJ1-5; unclear D gene. Trimming took off 4 bases at V and 0 bases at J, with 11 bases between the two ends. The CDR3 loop spans 15 amino acids. CDR1 is SGHTS and CDR2 is YDEGEE in the germline V gene.

This chain uses TRBV19 with TRBJ2-2; TRBD2 agrees at 9 bases. Germline lookup yields CDR1 LNHDA and CDR2 SQIVND (reference sequence). The CDR3 contains 17 residues. Germline trimming cut 10 bases from V and 4 bases from J; bases unmatched to any gene: 16. CDR3 nucleotide sequence: TGTGCCACCAGTAGGGCCAGCGGGGGGCCGAGCACCGGGGAGCTGTTTTTT. It yields the protein CATSRASGGPSTGELFF.

This chain uses TRBV6-1 with TRBJ1-5; no clear D gene. Germline V gene lookup returns CDR1 MNHNS and CDR2 SASEGT. CDR3 length equals 13 residues. Trimming removed 6 bases at V and 7 bases at J, with 13 bases between. The CDR3 region is CASSETHRQPQHF. For the CDR3, the DNA is TGTGCCAGCAGCGAGACCCATCGGCAGCCCCAGCATTTT.

The chain has TRBV18 and TRBJ2-7; TRBD2 agrees at 9 bases. The J segment lost 2 bases and the V segment lost 3 bases, leaving 5 bases of the junction unmatched. Per germline, CDR1 KGHSH and CDR2 LQKENI. The CDR3 length is 15 residues. In nucleotides, the CDR3 is TGTGCCAGCTCACCCGGACTAGCGAAAGCCTACGAGCAGTACGTC. It codes for CASSPGLAKAYEQYV.

There are a few counts of this clone. The chain couples TRBV28 to TRBJ2-5; D remains ambiguous. Trimming stripped 4 bases from V and 1 base from J, with 7 bases between. The CDR3 sequence is 13 residues long. The germline CDR1 and CDR2 sequences are MDHEN and SYDVKM. The CDR3 loop is CASSSPAQETQYF. Here the CDR3 DNA reads TGTGCCAGCAGTTCACCCGCCCAAGAGACCCAGTACTTC. Combining the CDR3 with reference TRBV28 and TRBJ2-5 gives the whole variable domain DVKVTQSSRYLVKRTGEKVFLECVQDMDHENMFWYRQDPGLGLRLIYFSYDVKMKEKGDIPEGYSVSREKKERFSLILESASTNQTSMYLCASSSPAQETQYFGPGTRLLVL.

This clone was detected only a few times. The chain is built from TRBV2 and TRBJ1-2; 9 bases are a match to TRBD1. The CDR3 runs 15 residues. Germline V gene data show CDR1 as SNHLY and CDR2 as FYNNEI. V lost 2 bases, J lost 6 bases, and 7 bases stayed unmatched. The CDR3 sequence: CASSEWTGESDGYTF. Here the CDR3 DNA reads TGTGCCAGCAGTGAATGGACAGGGGAATCGGATGGCTACACCTTC.

The chain uses TRBV9 and TRBJ1-5, with 8 positions matching TRBD1. J gave up 6 bases and V 5 bases, and 7 bases lay outside the gene matches. This CDR3 is built from 14 residues. CDR1 and CDR2 from the germline V gene are SGDLS and YYNGEE. In nucleotides, the CDR3 is TGTGCCAGCAGTTTCGGACAGGGCGGTCAGCCCCAGCATTTT. Amino acids: CASSFGQGGQPQHF.

The chain carries TRBV7-6 and TRBJ2-1; D uncertain. V lost 1 base and J 8 bases, leaving 15 bases between the germline ends. The germline V gene encodes CDR1 SGHVS and CDR2 FNYEAQ. The CDR3 length is 15 residues. In nucleotides, the CDR3 is TGTGCCAGCAGCTTAGAGCCGCGGTCAGTCGATGAGCAGTTCTTC. This sequence encodes CASSLEPRSVDEQFF.

This chain links TRBV7-6 with TRBJ1-3; the D gene is possibly TRBD1 (6 bases). Trimming took 1 base from V and 4 from J, leaving 23 bases between them. Germline lookup yields CDR1 SGHVS and CDR2 FNYEAQ. The CDR3 runs 19 residues. CDR3 bases: TGTGCCAGCAGCTTAGGTAGTCCCCTCGCAGGGGCGCGAGGAAACACCATATATTTT. This gives the protein CASSLGSPLAGARGNTIYF.

The chain recombines TRBV4-3 with TRBJ1-1, with D unclear. V was trimmed by 2 bases and J by 1 base, leaving 11 bases between them. Germline lookup yields CDR1 LGHNA and CDR2 YSLEER. CDR3 length: 15 amino acids. Written as DNA, the CDR3 is TGCGCCAGCAGCCAATTAGGGCTTCAGAACACTGAAGCTTTCTTT. Translating gives CASSQLGLQNTEAFF.

This clone was observed once. This rearrangement joins TRBV18 to TRBJ2-1; TRBD2 matches 9 bases. Germline assignment: CDR1 KGHSH and CDR2 LQKENI. Germline trimming cut 3 bases from V and 5 bases from J; bases unmatched to any gene: 11. This CDR3 spans 17 amino acids. The CDR3 loop is CASSPINAGTSNNEQFF. CDR3 nucleotide sequence: TGTGCCAGCTCACCCATAAACGCCGGGACTAGCAACAATGAGCAGTTCTTC.

The genes are TRBV5-1 and TRBJ2-5; TRBD2 might be the D (7 bases). V lost 4 bases and J 6 bases, leaving 19 bases between the germline ends. CDR3 size: 15 residues. Per germline, CDR1 SGHRS and CDR2 YFSETQ. CDR3 region: CASSPEGGAIKTQYF. The CDR3 DNA sequence: TGCGCCAGCAGCCCCGAAGGGGGGGCGATAAAGACCCAGTACTTC.